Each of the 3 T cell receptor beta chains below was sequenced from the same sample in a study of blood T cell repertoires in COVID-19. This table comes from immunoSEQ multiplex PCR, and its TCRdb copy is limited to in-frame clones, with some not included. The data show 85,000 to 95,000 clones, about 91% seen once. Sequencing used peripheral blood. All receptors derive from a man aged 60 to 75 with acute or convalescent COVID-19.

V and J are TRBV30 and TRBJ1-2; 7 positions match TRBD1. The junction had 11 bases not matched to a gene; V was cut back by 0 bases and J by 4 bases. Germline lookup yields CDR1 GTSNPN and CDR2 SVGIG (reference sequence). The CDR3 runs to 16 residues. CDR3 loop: CAWSVPNRGLGYGYTF. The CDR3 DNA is TGTGCCTGGAGTGTCCCTAACAGGGGACTTGGCTATGGCTACACCTTC.

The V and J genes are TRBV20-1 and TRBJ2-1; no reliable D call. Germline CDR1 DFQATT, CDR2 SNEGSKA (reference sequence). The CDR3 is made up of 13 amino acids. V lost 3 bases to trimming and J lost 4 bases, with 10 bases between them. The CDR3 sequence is CSASSEIYNEQFF. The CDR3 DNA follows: TGCAGTGCTAGTAGTGAGATTTACAATGAGCAGTTCTTC.

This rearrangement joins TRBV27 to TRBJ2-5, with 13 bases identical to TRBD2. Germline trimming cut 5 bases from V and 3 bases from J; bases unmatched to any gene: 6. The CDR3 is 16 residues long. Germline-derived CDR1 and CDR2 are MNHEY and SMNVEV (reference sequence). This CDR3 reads CASSPLGTSGEETQYF. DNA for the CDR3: TGTGCCAGCAGTCCCCTCGGGACTAGCGGGGAAGAGACCCAGTACTTC.